This TCR beta chain was retrieved from a study of spatial heterogeneity in lung cancer. About the study: Detected beta-chain sequences consistently exceeded alpha-chain sequences.

From germline, CDR1 is SGDLS and CDR2 YYNGEE. The CDR3 has 17 amino acids. The trim removed 0 bases at V and 2 bases at J, leaving 7 bases unmatched. Time point described: sample taken at primary tumor resection. Whole RNA, isolated from tumor, nontumor lung or frozen PBMC, was sequenced without prior sorting. MiXCR was run by TCRdb on the 5' RACE reads, yielding one entry per CDR3 protein. The sample holds 35,000 to 50,000 distinct CDR3 sequences, under 4% seen once. This clonotype showed up many times. This chain uses TRBV9 with TRBJ2-3, with TRBD2 identical over 9 bases. The sample here was normal lung tissue next to the tumor, taken at surgery. The receptor comes from a male donor with early-stage non-small cell lung cancer. DNA for the CDR3: TGTGCCAGCAGCGTAGAGGGTAGCGGGAGCTTCACAGATACGCAGTATTTT. Protein: CASSVEGSGSFTDTQYF.